The rows below give T cell receptor beta chains drawn from one sample of a study of technical replicates of blood from a handful of donors. Profiling relied on immunoSEQ multiplex PCR, and the TCRdb table lists in-frame clones only, not all of them. The profile shows under 90,000 clones, roughly 98% of them singletons. The sample comprised T cells isolated from PBMCs. The receptors originated from a human donor in good health. Both conserved end residues are part of each CDR3. D genes are given only for firm matches.

TRBV7-3	13	-	TRBJ1-1	CASSLQMNTEAFF	TGTGCCAGCAGCTTACAAATGAACACTGAAGCTTTCTTT
TRBV30	13	-	TRBJ1-5	CAWSVKGRGPQHF	TGTGCCTGGAGTGTAAAGGGGCGGGGGCCCCAGCATTTT
TRBV27	13	TRBD1	TRBJ1-2	CASSLRTGDGYTF	TGTGCCAGCAGTTTACGGACAGGGGATGGCTACACCTTC
TRBV4-1	17	-	TRBJ1-1	CASSRRGEVAMNTEAFF	TGCGCCAGCAGCCGGAGGGGTGAGGTTGCTATGAACACTGAAGCTTTCTTT
TRBV6-6	11	TRBD1	TRBJ2-4	CASSYGTVIHF	TGTGCCAGCAGTTATGGGACAGTGATCCACTTC
TRBV29-1	14	-	TRBJ2-3	CSSQERTSTDTQYF	TGCAGCTCCCAAGAGCGGACTAGCACAGATACGCAGTATTTT
TRBV25-1	13	-	TRBJ1-3	CASSSVSGNTIYF	TGTGCCAGCAGTAGCGTGTCTGGAAACACCATATATTTT
TRBV11-3	12	-	TRBJ2-7	CASTQMPGEQYF	TGTGCCAGCACCCAGATGCCGGGGGAGCAGTACTTC
TRBV6-5	15	TRBD1	TRBJ1-5	CASSFTGGYDQPQHF	TGTGCCAGCAGTTTTACAGGGGGCTATGATCAGCCCCAGCATTTT
TRBV5-8	17	TRBD1	TRBJ2-2	CASSLMYGTGDTGELFF	TGTGCCAGCAGTTTGATGTATGGGACAGGGGACACCGGGGAGCTGTTTTTT
TRBV10-3	13	-	TRBJ2-2	CAIRETVTGELFF	TGTGCCATCAGGGAGACAGTCACCGGGGAGCTGTTTTTT
TRBV7-2	16	-	TRBJ1-6	CASSPGHLSYNSPLHF	TGTGCCAGCAGCCCTGGACACCTCTCCTATAATTCACCCCTCCACTTT
TRBV30	13	-	TRBJ1-2	CAWSRMAQGGYTF	TGTGCCTGGAGTCGGATGGCCCAGGGTGGCTACACCTTC